A selection of T cell receptor beta chains follows, all from one sample in a study of shared T cell receptors in the human thymus. Profiled with immunoSEQ multiplex PCR; TCRdb holds only in-frame clones, not every one. Among hundreds of thousands of clones listed, 70% to 90% were seen once. These records were also assigned to another study, of human thymus T cells.

Material for sequencing was thymocytes. These receptors were obtained from a boy under three years old with a congenital heart defect. Each CDR3 is given with its conserved first and last residue. The D gene is left open where the match is weak. Size is omitted from some rows. Given values are once, few, many or a class for expanded clones.

cdr3_aa | cdr3_nt | v_call | clone_size | d_call | j_call
CASSQEPPGLAGDNEQFF | TGTGCCAGCAGCCAAGAGCCACCGGGACTAGCGGGAGATAATGAGCAGTTCTTC | TRBV4-2 | - | TRBD2 | TRBJ2-1
CASSLSRLAPHEQYF | TGTGCCAGCAGCTTGTCTAGGCTAGCGCCCCACGAGCAGTACTTC | TRBV5-6 | - | - | TRBJ2-7
CASSEGGQGGETQYF | TGTGCCAGCAGCGAGGGGGGGCAGGGAGGCGAGACCCAGTACTTC | TRBV7-2 | - | - | TRBJ2-5
CASSVETGGLAGVDEQFF | TGTGCCAGCAGCGTAGAGACAGGGGGGCTAGCGGGAGTGGATGAGCAGTTCTTC | TRBV9 | - | - | TRBJ2-1
CASSKGQPNTEAFF | TGCGCCAGCAGCAAGGGACAGCCTAACACTGAAGCTTTCTTT | TRBV4-1 | - | TRBD1 | TRBJ1-1
CAWSPGQGLEQYF | TGTGCCTGGAGTCCGGGACAGGGTCTCGAGCAGTACTTC | TRBV30 | - | TRBD1 | TRBJ2-7
CASSEGGPDAEAFF | TGTGCCAGCAGCGAAGGGGGGCCCGACGCTGAAGCTTTCTTT | TRBV6-1 | - | - | TRBJ1-1
CASSGAGELFF | TGTGCCAGCAGTGGAGCCGGGGAGCTGTTTTTT | TRBV5-6 | - | - | TRBJ2-2
CASKRGLAASYEQYF | TGTGCCAGCAAAAGGGGACTAGCTGCCTCCTACGAGCAGTACTTC | TRBV7-2 | once | TRBD2 | TRBJ2-7
CASSLDSAGGTSYEQYF | TGTGCCAGCAGCTTGGATTCGGCGGGAGGTACATCCTACGAGCAGTACTTC | TRBV5-4 | few | TRBD2 | TRBJ2-7
CASKGRGSGNTIYF | TGTGCCAGCAAGGGCAGGGGATCCGGAAACACCATATATTTT | TRBV2 | - | - | TRBJ1-3
CASSLDSAGRKTQYF | TGTGCCAGCAGCTTGGATTCAGCGGGGCGCAAGACCCAGTACTTC | TRBV5-6 | - | TRBD2 | TRBJ2-5
CASSLFGGSTTEAFF | TGTGCCAGCAGCTTATTTGGGGGCTCGACAACTGAAGCTTTCTTT | TRBV7-9 | - | - | TRBJ1-1
CASSELAGDLREQYF | TGTGCCAGCAGTGAACTAGCGGGAGATCTGAGAGAGCAGTACTTC | TRBV2 | - | TRBD2 | TRBJ2-7
CASSLGLAGDSKNIQYF | TGTGCCAGCAGCTTAGGCCTAGCGGGAGACTCCAAAAACATTCAGTACTTC | TRBV7-3 | - | TRBD2 | TRBJ2-4
CASSPGGYEQYF | TGTGCCAGCAGCCCGGGGGGGTACGAGCAGTACTTC | TRBV5-5 | once | TRBD2 | TRBJ2-7
CASSYRSGQGNSEQFF | TGTGCCAGCAGTTACCGCTCGGGACAGGGGAATTCTGAGCAGTTCTTC | TRBV6-5 | - | TRBD1 | TRBJ2-1
CATIRTSGRANPRYEQYF | TGTGCCACCATCAGGACTAGCGGGAGGGCCAACCCTCGCTACGAGCAGTACTTC | TRBV7-3 | few | TRBD2 | TRBJ2-7
CASSVREGGENIQYF | TGTGCCAGCAGTGTCAGGGAGGGTGGAGAAAACATTCAGTACTTC | TRBV6-4 | - | TRBD2 | TRBJ2-4
CASSQDPIAGLQETQYF | TGTGCCAGCAGCCAAGATCCGATAGCGGGCCTCCAAGAGACCCAGTACTTC | TRBV4-2 | - | TRBD2 | TRBJ2-5
CAWSVLANTQYF | TGTGCCTGGAGTGTACTAGCGAATACGCAGTATTTT | TRBV30 | - | TRBD2 | TRBJ2-3
CASSPIVSASGSSYNEQFF | TGCGCCAGCAGCCCGATCGTCTCGGCTAGCGGGAGCTCCTACAATGAGCAGTTCTTC | TRBV4-1 | - | TRBD2 | TRBJ2-1
CASSRLPYEQYF | TGTGCCAGCAGTCGACTCCCCTACGAGCAGTACTTC | TRBV25-1 | - | - | TRBJ2-7
CATRNRLAGGNEQYF | TGTGCCACCCGGAATCGACTAGCGGGAGGAAACGAGCAGTACTTC | TRBV10-3 | - | TRBD2 | TRBJ2-7
CASSERSGRTYEQYF | TGCGCCAGCAGTGAACGGAGCGGGAGGACCTACGAGCAGTACTTC | TRBV10-2 | - | TRBD2 | TRBJ2-7
CAISGDRDQPQHF | TGTGCCATCAGTGGAGACAGGGATCAGCCCCAGCATTTT | TRBV10-3 | - | TRBD1 | TRBJ1-5
CATSRTRQSGLEQYF | TGTGCCACCAGCAGAACCCGACAAAGCGGGCTCGAGCAGTACTTC | TRBV15 | - | - | TRBJ2-7
CASSLAAAFNNEQFF | TGTGCCAGCAGCTTAGCGGCCGCCTTCAACAATGAGCAGTTCTTC | TRBV7-9 | - | - | TRBJ2-1
CASSLRGDRTQETQYF | TGTGCCAGCAGTTTAAGGGGGGACAGGACCCAAGAGACCCAGTACTTC | TRBV27 | - | TRBD1 | TRBJ2-5
CASSLDGTSGINEQFF | TGTGCCAGCAGCTTAGATGGGACTAGCGGGATTAATGAGCAGTTCTTC | TRBV7-9 | - | TRBD2 | TRBJ2-1
CASSQASSGGTYNEQFF | TGCGCCAGCAGCCAAGCCTCTAGCGGGGGGACCTACAATGAGCAGTTCTTC | TRBV4-1 | - | TRBD2 | TRBJ2-1
CASRLDRGRNEQFF | TGTGCCAGCAGGCTGGACAGGGGTCGGAATGAGCAGTTCTTC | TRBV28 | once | TRBD1 | TRBJ2-1
CASSRIRGQKHYEQYF | TGTGCCAGCAGCAGAATTAGAGGACAGAAGCACTACGAGCAGTACTTC | TRBV21-1 | - | - | TRBJ2-7
CASSARPLWAEGIQYF | TGTGCCAGTAGTGCGAGGCCTCTGTGGGCCGAGGGCATTCAGTACTTC | TRBV19 | once | - | TRBJ2-4
CASMGGWTDTQYF | TGTGCCAGCATGGGGGGGTGGACAGATACGCAGTATTTT | TRBV7-9 | - | TRBD2 | TRBJ2-3
CASSPRGQVMGLYDYTF | TGTGCCAGCAGCCCTAGGGGACAGGTCATGGGCCTCTATGACTACACCTTC | TRBV11-2 | - | TRBD1 | TRBJ1-2